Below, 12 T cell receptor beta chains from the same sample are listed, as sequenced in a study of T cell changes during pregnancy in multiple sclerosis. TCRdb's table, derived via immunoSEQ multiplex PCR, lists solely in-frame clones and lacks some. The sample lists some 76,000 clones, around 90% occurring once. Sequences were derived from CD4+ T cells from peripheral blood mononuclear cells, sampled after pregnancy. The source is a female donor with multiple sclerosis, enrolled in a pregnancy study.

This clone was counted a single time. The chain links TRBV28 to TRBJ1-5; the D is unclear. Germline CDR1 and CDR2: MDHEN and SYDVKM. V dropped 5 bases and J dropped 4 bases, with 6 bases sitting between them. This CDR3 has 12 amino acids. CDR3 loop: CASSPLNQPQHF. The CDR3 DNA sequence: TGTGCCAGCAGTCCTTTGAATCAGCCCCAGCATTTT.

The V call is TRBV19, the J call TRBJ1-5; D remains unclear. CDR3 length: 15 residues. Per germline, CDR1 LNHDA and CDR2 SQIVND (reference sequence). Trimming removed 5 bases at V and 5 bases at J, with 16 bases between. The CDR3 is CASSFEGAEDQPQHF. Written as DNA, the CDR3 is TGTGCCAGTAGTTTTGAGGGTGCAGAAGATCAGCCCCAGCATTTT. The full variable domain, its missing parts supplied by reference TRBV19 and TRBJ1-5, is DGGITQSPKYLFRKEGQNVTLSCEQNLNHDAMYWYRQDPGQGLRLIYYSQIVNDFQKGDIAEGYSVSREKKESFPLTVTSAQKNPTAFYLCASSFEGAEDQPQHFGDGTRLSIL.

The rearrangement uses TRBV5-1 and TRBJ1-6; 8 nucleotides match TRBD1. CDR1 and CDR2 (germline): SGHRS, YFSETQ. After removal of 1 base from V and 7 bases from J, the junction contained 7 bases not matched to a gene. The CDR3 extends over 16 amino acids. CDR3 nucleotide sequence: TGCGCCAGCAGCTTGAATCCTGGACAGGGCAATTCACCCCTCCACTTT. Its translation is CASSLNPGQGNSPLHF.

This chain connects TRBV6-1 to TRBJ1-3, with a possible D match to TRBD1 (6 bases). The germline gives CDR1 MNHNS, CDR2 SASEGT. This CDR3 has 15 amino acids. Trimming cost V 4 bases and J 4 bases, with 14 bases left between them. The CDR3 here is CASSATDSAGNTIYF. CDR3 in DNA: TGTGCCAGCAGTGCGACGGACAGCGCAGGAAACACCATATATTTT.

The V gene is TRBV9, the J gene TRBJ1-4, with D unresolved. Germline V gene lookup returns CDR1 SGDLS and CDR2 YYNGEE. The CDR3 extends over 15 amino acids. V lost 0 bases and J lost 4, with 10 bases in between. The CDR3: CASSVATGYNEKLFF. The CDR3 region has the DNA TGTGCCAGCAGCGTAGCAACGGGTTATAATGAAAAACTGTTTTTT.

The CDR3 loop is CAISEYTGSPYGYTF. DNA for the CDR3: TGTGCCATCAGTGAGTACACAGGCAGCCCCTATGGCTACACCTTC. The chain uses TRBV10-3 and TRBJ1-2; D may be TRBD1 (5 bases). The CDR3 sequence is 15 residues long. The V gene lost 1 base and the J gene lost 4 bases, with 13 bases spanning the gap. Germline V gene lookup returns CDR1 ENHRY and CDR2 SYGVKD.

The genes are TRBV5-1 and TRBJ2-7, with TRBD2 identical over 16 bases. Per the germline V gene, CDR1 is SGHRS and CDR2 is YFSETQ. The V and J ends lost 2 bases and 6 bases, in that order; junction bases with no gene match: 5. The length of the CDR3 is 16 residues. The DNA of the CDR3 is TGCGCCAGCAGCTTAGATGGGACTAGCGGGAGGGGCGAGCAGTACTTC. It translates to CASSLDGTSGRGEQYF.

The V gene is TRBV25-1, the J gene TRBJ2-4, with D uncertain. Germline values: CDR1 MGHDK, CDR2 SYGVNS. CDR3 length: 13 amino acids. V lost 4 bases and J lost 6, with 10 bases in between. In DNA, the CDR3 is TGTGCCAGCAGTGCCCTGACGGGAAACATTCAGTACTTC. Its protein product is CASSALTGNIQYF. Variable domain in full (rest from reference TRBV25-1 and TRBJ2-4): EADIYQTPRYLVIGTGKKITLECSQTMGHDKMYWYQQDPGMELHLIHYSYGVNSTEKGDLSSESTVSRIRTEHFPLTLESARPSHTSQYLCASSALTGNIQYFGAGTRLSVL.

CDR3 nucleotide sequence: TGTGCCAGCAGTTACTTGCTGACAGAGCAAAAAAACATTCAGTACTTC. It encodes CASSYLLTEQKNIQYF. This chain uses TRBV6-6 with TRBJ2-4, with D perhaps TRBD1 (5 bases). V was clipped by 1 base and J by 4 bases, with 14 bases between them. The V gene's germline CDR1 is MNHNY and CDR2 SVGAGI (reference sequence). The CDR3 is 16 residues long.

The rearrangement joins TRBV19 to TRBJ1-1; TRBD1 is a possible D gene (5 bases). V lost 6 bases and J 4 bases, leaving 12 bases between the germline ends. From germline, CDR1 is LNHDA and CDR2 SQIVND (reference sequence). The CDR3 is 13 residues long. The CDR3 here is CASSWTGGTEAFF. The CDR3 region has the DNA TGTGCCAGTAGCTGGACGGGGGGCACTGAAGCTTTCTTT.

CDR3 loop: CASRGTGTYNEQFF. Written as DNA, the CDR3 is TGTGCCAGCAGGGGGACAGGTACCTACAATGAGCAGTTCTTC. This sequence joins TRBV2 and TRBJ2-1, with TRBD1 matching over 8 bases. CDR1 SNHLY and CDR2 FYNNEI come from the germline V gene. The CDR3 extends over 14 amino acids. With V trimmed by 6 bases and J by 2 bases, 3 bases remained unmatched.

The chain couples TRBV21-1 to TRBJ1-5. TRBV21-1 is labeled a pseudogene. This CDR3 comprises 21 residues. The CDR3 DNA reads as TGTGCCAGCTGGGGAGATCCACTGGTCCCGGGAGGGAAGAGGAGCAATCAGCCCCAGCATTTT. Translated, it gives CASWGDPLVPGGKRSNQPQHF.